The 5 T cell receptor beta chains listed next were all sequenced from one sample in a study of blood T cell repertoires in COVID-19. Data came from immunoSEQ multiplex PCR; TCRdb stores just in-frame clones and leaves some out. This sample has over 85,000 clones, with roughly nine tenths found just once. Specimen: peripheral blood. Receptor source: a woman between 50 and 59 years old with COVID-19, enrolled during active disease.

In its sample, this clone was seen a few times. The chain is built from TRBV5-4 and TRBJ1-1; no clear D gene. The germline gives CDR1 SGHNT, CDR2 YYREEE (reference sequence). V was pared by 6 bases and J by 1 base, with 13 bases between. CDR3 size: 14 residues. The CDR3: CASTRQAGNTEAFF. The CDR3 DNA reads as TGTGCCAGCACCAGGCAGGCGGGGAACACTGAAGCTTTCTTT.

The rearrangement links TRBV7-3 to TRBJ1-1; D not resolved. Looked up from germline, CDR1 is SGHTA and CDR2 is FQGTGA. Trimming removed 2 bases at V and 3 bases at J, with 7 bases between. CDR3 length: 13 residues. CDR3 sequence (DNA): TGTGCCAGCAGCTTATCCCGCGACACTGAAGCTTTCTTT. It translates to CASSLSRDTEAFF.

The J gene is TRBJ2-4, the V gene TRBV10-3, with TRBD2 as a possible D gene (6 bases). The V gene lost 0 bases and the J gene lost 0 bases, with 12 bases spanning the gap. Germline loops: CDR1 ENHRY, CDR2 SYGVKD. The CDR3 contains 17 residues. The CDR3 is CAISESTGGIAKNIQYF. The CDR3 DNA follows: TGTGCCATCAGTGAGTCGACGGGCGGGATAGCCAAAAACATTCAGTACTTC.

The chain recombines TRBV7-2 with TRBJ2-6; 9 bases are shared with TRBD1. The CDR3 is 18 residues long. The V gene's germline CDR1 is SGHTA and CDR2 FQGNSA. With V trimmed by 0 bases and J by 2 bases, 5 bases remained unmatched. CDR3 nucleotides: TGTGCCAGCAGCTTAGCGCCCTGGGACAGGGCTGGGGCCAACGTCCTGACTTTC. The encoded protein is CASSLAPWDRAGANVLTF.

V and J are TRBV11-2 and TRBJ2-1; D may be TRBD1 (6 bases). V lost 3 bases to trimming and J lost 8 bases, with 17 bases between them. Germline lookup yields CDR1 SGHAT and CDR2 FQNNGV. The CDR3 has 15 residues. CDR3 DNA sequence: TGTGCCAGCAGCTTTATAAAGGGGGTGAGGGATGAGCAGTTCTTC. Protein product: CASSFIKGVRDEQFF.